This record looks at one TCR beta chain sequence and its context. These data come from a study of blood T cell repertoires in COVID-19. Study overall: Sites in the United States, Italy and Spain provided acute and convalescent COVID-19 samples. Sources were T cells, B-cell-depleted T cells, or PBMCs; the material itself was cDNA or gDNA.

Trimming at V came to 3 bases and at J to 4 bases, leaving 9 bases not matched to a gene. CDR3 length: 16 residues. Germline V gene sequence: CDR1 SGHRS, CDR2 YFSETQ. Original processing methods: Amplification of reference gene primers was used by the study to estimate nucleated cell counts. Some clones are missing from TCRdb's copy, which holds only in-frame ones; the method was immunoSEQ multiplex PCR. The D gene and trimming were derived from the DNA, and the V and J assignments and clone size from that table. The table includes around 63,000 clones, around 86% detected once. The V and J genes are TRBV5-1 and TRBJ2-1; 8 nucleotides line up with TRBD1. This TCR came from a woman at least 80 years old with acute or convalescent COVID-19. The sequenced sample was peripheral blood. The CDR3 region is CASSSAQGVPYNEQFF. CDR3 DNA: TGCGCCAGCAGCTCAGCACAGGGGGTACCTTACAATGAGCAGTTCTTC.